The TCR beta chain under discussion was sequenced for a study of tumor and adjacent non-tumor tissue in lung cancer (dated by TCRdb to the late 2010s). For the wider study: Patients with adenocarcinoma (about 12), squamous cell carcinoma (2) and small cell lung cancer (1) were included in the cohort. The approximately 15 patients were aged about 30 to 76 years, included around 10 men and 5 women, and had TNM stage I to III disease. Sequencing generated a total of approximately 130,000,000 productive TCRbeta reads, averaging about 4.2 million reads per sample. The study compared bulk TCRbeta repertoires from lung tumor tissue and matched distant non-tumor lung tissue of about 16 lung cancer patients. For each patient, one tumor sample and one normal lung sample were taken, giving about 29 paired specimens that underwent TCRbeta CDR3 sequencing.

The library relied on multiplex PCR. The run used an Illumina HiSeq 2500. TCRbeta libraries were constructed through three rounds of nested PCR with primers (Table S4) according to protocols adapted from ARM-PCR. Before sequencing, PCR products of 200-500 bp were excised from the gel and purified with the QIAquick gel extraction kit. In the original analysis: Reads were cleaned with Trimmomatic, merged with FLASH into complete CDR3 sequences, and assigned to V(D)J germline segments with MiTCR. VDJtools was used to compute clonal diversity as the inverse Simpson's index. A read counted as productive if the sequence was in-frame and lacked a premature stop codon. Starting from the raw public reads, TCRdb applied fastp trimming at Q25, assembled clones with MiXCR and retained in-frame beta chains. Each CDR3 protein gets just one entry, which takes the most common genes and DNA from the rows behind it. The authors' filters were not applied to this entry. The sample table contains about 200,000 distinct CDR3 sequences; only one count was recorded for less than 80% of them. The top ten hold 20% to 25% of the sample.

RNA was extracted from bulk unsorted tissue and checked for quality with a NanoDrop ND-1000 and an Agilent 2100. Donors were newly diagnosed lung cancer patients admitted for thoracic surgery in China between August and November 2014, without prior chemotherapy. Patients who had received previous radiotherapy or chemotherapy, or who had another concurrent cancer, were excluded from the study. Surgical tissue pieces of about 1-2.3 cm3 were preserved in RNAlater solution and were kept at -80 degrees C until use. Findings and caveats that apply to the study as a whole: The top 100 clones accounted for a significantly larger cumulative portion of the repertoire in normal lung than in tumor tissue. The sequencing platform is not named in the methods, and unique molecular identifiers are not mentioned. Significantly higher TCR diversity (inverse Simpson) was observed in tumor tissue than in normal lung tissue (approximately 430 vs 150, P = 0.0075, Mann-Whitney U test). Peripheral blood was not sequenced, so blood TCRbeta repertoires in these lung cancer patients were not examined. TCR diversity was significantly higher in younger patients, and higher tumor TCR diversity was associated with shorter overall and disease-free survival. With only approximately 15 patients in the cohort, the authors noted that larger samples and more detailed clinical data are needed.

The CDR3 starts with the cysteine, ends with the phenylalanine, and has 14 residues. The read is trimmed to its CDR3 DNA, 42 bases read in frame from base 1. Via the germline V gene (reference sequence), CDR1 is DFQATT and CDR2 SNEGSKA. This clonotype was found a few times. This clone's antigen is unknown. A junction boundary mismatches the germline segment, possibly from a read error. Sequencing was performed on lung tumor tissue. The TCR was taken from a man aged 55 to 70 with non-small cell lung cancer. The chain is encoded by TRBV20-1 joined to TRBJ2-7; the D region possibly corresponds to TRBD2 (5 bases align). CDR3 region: CSTRGPRMNYEQYF. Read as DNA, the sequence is TGCAGTACTAGAGGTCCTCGCATGAATTACGAGCAGTATTTC.